Here is one TCR beta chain with its context. The data were taken from a study of tumor-infiltrating lymphocytes in primary liver carcinoma. At the level of the study: Sample counts of productive TCRbeta reads spanned roughly 3.65 to 7.13 million; these counts were similar across tissue types.

DNA and RNA were both co-extracted from 20-30 mg of bulk tissue that had not been sorted. Starting material of 400 to 600 ng total RNA yielded TCR beta cDNA via a constant-region primer. What produced the TCR beta libraries was three nested multiplex PCR rounds using slightly modified ARM-PCR. The study ran its first two PCR rounds for roughly 9 cycles each, using TRBV1-TRBV30 forward primers and a C-beta reverse primer. TCRdb processed the multiplex PCR reads anew with MiXCR; each CDR3 protein has one entry. The sample consists of some 32,000 distinct CDR3 sequences, around 78% of them appearing once. V dropped 2 bases and J dropped 5 bases, with 12 bases sitting between them. Per the germline V gene, CDR1 is SGHAT and CDR2 is FQNNGV. This CDR3 contains 14 residues.

The chain uses TRBV11-2 and TRBJ1-1; the D is unclear. Sequences were obtained from liver tumor tissue from sampling region 5. As for subset: tumor region T5, tumor centre. The sequence was collected from a middle-aged man with primary liver carcinoma and hepatitis B virus infection. CDR3 protein: CASSLTTFDTEAFF. In nucleotides, the CDR3 is TGTGCCAGCAGCTTAACGACATTCGATACTGAAGCTTTCTTT.